Listed below are T cell receptor beta chains from one sample, sequenced in a study of spatial heterogeneity in lung cancer. TCRdb re-called the 5' RACE reads through MiXCR, storing one row per CDR3 protein. The table includes about 52,000 distinct CDR3 sequences, around 7% detected once. The sample in question was PBMCs, obtained at follow-up. All receptors derive from a female donor with early-stage non-small cell lung cancer. The CDR3 runs from the conserved cysteine through the conserved F or W. The D gene is left open where the match is weak. Clone size is given for some rows only: seen once, a few or many times, or a class if the clone is expanded.

D gene	clone size	CDR3 length	J gene	V gene	CDR3 protein	CDR3 DNA
.	many	14	TRBJ1-1	TRBV27	CATKRMAAHNEAFF	TGTGCCACCAAACGGATGGCAGCCCATAATGAAGCTTTCTTT
.	.	15	TRBJ2-3	TRBV19	CASSMAASSADTQYF	TGTGCCAGTAGCATGGCGGCTAGCTCGGCAGATACGCAGTATTTT
.	many	10	TRBJ2-7	TRBV2	CASSRYEQYF	TGTGCCAGCAGCCGCTACGAGCAGTACTTC
.	.	14	TRBJ1-5	TRBV7-2	CASSLDTGPGPQHF	TGTGCCAGCAGCTTAGATACAGGGCCGGGGCCCCAGCATTTT
.	.	14	TRBJ2-3	TRBV18	CASSPGTSTDTQYF	TGTGCCAGCTCACCAGGGACTAGCACAGATACGCAGTATTTT
TRBD1	.	16	TRBJ1-4	TRBV7-2	CARSQIRGTGVEKLFF	TGTGCCAGGAGCCAGATCCGAGGGACAGGGGTTGAAAAACTGTTTTTT
TRBD1	many	14	TRBJ2-7	TRBV20-1	CSAYDPDRGYEQYF	TGCAGTGCTTATGATCCCGACAGGGGATACGAGCAGTACTTC
.	many	12	TRBJ1-1	TRBV5-1	CASRRSDTEAFF	TGCGCCAGTAGGAGATCGGACACTGAAGCTTTCTTT
.	many	14	TRBJ2-7	TRBV7-9	CASSPGIHSYEQYF	TGTGCCAGCAGTCCGGGAATCCACTCCTACGAGCAGTACTTC
.	.	17	TRBJ1-1	TRBV28	CASLPLLGGLPNTEAFF	TGTGCCAGCCTCCCACTCTTGGGGGGGCTGCCGAACACTGAAGCTTTCTTT
.	.	13	TRBJ2-1	TRBV20-1	CSALTSSYNEQFF	TGCAGTGCCCTTACCTCCTCCTACAATGAGCAGTTCTTC
.	few	18	TRBJ2-4	TRBV11-2	CASSPSPWSISAKNIQYF	TGTGCCAGCAGCCCTTCGCCTTGGAGTATTTCGGCCAAAAACATTCAGTACTTC
.	many	12	TRBJ2-7	TRBV3-1	CASSRLGAEQYF	TGTGCCAGCAGCCGCCTAGGAGCCGAGCAGTACTTC
TRBD1	many	14	TRBJ1-2	TRBV20-1	CSASGDSSGYGYTF	TGCAGTGCTAGTGGGGACAGCTCCGGCTATGGCTACACCTTC
.	many	17	TRBJ1-5	TRBV6-6	CASSYSAGGGSNQPQHF	TGTGCCAGCAGTTACTCGGCAGGTGGGGGGAGCAATCAGCCCCAGCATTTT
.	many	11	TRBJ1-4	TRBV20-1	CSAHVRGKLFF	TGCAGTGCCCACGTCAGAGGAAAACTGTTTTTT
.	many	13	TRBJ2-1	TRBV12-3/TRBV12-4	CASVGFTYNEQFF	TGTGCCAGCGTGGGTTTTACTTACAATGAGCAGTTCTTC
.	many	14	TRBJ1-6	TRBV2	CASKMDSNNSPLHF	TGTGCCAGCAAAATGGACAGTAATAATTCACCCCTCCACTTT
.	many	12	TRBJ1-5	TRBV7-2	CASSRKDQPQHF	TGTGCCAGCAGCCGTAAAGATCAGCCCCAGCATTTT
.	many	14	TRBJ1-1	TRBV5-1	CASSFEQGRTEAFF	TGCGCCAGCAGCTTCGAACAGGGCAGGACTGAAGCTTTCTTT
.	many	14	TRBJ2-5	TRBV6-5	CASSLKGVLETQYF	TGTGCCAGCAGCCTGAAGGGTGTTCTGGAGACCCAGTACTTC
.	few	10	TRBJ1-5	TRBV28	CASSWDPQHF	TGTGCCAGCAGCTGGGACCCCCAGCATTTT
.	.	12	TRBJ2-5	TRBV21-1	CASSKAQETQYF	TGTGCCAGCAGCAAAGCTCAAGAGACCCAGTACTTC
.	many	15	TRBJ1-1	TRBV24-1	CATSDNGGRNTEAFF	TGTGCCACCAGTGATAACGGGGGCCGGAACACTGAAGCTTTCTTT
.	few	15	TRBJ2-2	TRBV28	CASSLQGTYTGELFF	TGTGCCAGCAGTTTACAGGGGACCTACACCGGGGAGCTGTTTTTT
TRBD1	few	17	TRBJ1-1	TRBV4-2	CASSPGDRGLGNTEAFF	TGTGCCAGCAGCCCGGGGGACAGGGGGCTGGGAAACACTGAAGCTTTCTTT
.	many	12	TRBJ1-2	TRBV20-1	CSAPPGAYGYTF	TGCAGTGCTCCCCCGGGGGCTTATGGCTACACCTTC
TRBD1	.	17	TRBJ1-2	TRBV6-1	CASSEAVQGLNQNGYTF	TGTGCCAGCAGTGAAGCCGTACAGGGGTTGAACCAGAATGGCTACACCTTC
.	few	14	TRBJ1-1	TRBV7-9	CASSSMTGNTEAFF	TGTGCCAGCAGCTCTATGACAGGGAACACTGAAGCTTTCTTT